A selection of T cell receptor beta chains follows, all from one sample in a study of blood T cell repertoires in COVID-19. Profiling relied on immunoSEQ multiplex PCR, and the TCRdb table lists in-frame clones only, not all of them. The sample lists more than 95,000 clones, less than 95% occurring once. Material: peripheral blood. The receptors originated from a human donor with active COVID-19. The donor label of this sample is uncertain. The conserved cysteine and the conserved F or W are not part of the CDR3 here.

V | length | CDR3
TRBV27 | 16 | ASSPPGLARGRYNEQF
TRBV7-9 | 15 | ASSSPSGTGIGYGYT
TRBV11-3 | 12 | ASSSDTNSYEQY
TRBV27 | 13 | ASSPLEQGNQPQH
TRBV9 | 12 | ASSVDGNTGELF
TRBV5-1 | 12 | ASRQGAVNQPQH
TRBV28 | 14 | ASSLFEQGPNTEAF
TRBV6-5 | 12 | ASSSLQGRSEAF
TRBV3-1/TRBV3-2 | 12 | ASSQTRGLYEQY
TRBV7-2 | 13 | ASSLVLASTDTQY
TRBV18 | 15 | ASSLTSGGTFTDTQY
TRBV6-5 | 14 | ASSYSRDRALSPLH
TRBV4-1 | 15 | ASSLRPGTTSSYEQY
TRBV11-2 | 12 | ASRRAGGAYEQY
TRBV27 | 13 | ASSSSGLNTGELF
TRBV7-2 | 13 | ASSSGGAQGKTQY
TRBV2 | 11 | ASSGATNEKLF
TRBV5-4 | 10 | ASSSDRDGYT
TRBV4-1 | 11 | ASSRIFAGTQY
TRBV9 | 12 | ASSERGRTDTQY
TRBV10-3 | 11 | AINRDRGNEQY
TRBV5-1 | 13 | ASSQLDRGLQGYT
TRBV7-9 | 11 | ASTLGLYNEQF
TRBV29-1 | 12 | SATGTGNTGELF
TRBV19 | 13 | ASRQTGFLSYEQY
TRBV5-1 | 13 | ASSWTANYNSPLH
TRBV27 | 13 | ASRPQGPYTGELF
TRBV6-6 | 12 | ASRPGTENQPQH
TRBV28 | 14 | ASSLSAGPLNTEAF
TRBV14 | 14 | ASSQDGGGALNEQF
TRBV4-1 | 12 | ASSYRPAEDTQY
TRBV6-5 | 12 | ASSKRQGNTEAF
TRBV15 | 13 | ATSRDPSGDNEQF
TRBV19 | 13 | ASSREQGLNTEAF
TRBV2 | 13 | ASRAGTGGTDTQY
TRBV9 | 12 | ASSVDGRDYEQY
TRBV6-5 | 13 | ASSAPSGGVNEQF
TRBV4-3 | 16 | ASSQDYPAGGIQETQY
TRBV18 | 14 | ASSPDRGSSGNTIY
TRBV5-6 | 13 | ASSLGHVYGTEAF
TRBV4-3 | 12 | ASSQDSGGLEAF
TRBV10-3 | 12 | AISDGTANTEAF
TRBV28 | 13 | AVGTIGAGVYEQY
TRBV5-6 | 10 | ASSSGFQPQH
TRBV9 | 12 | ASSVDVSRETQY
TRBV4-2 | 16 | ASSLEPIGTGGEYTQY
TRBV6-6 | 11 | ASSPRGTDTQY
TRBV6-1 | 12 | ASSEVGGWNEQF
TRBV5-1 | 12 | ASSNVQGLSEQF
TRBV6-1 | 12 | ASSEFPGFYEQY
TRBV4-2 | 14 | ASSQANRGKGWEQY
TRBV11-2 | 12 | ASSIQRSSYEQY
TRBV6-5 | 11 | ASRRRDRSGYT
TRBV2 | 12 | ASNKRQENPQAF
TRBV7-9 | 12 | ASRETSAAGELF